A selection of T cell receptor beta chains follows, all from one sample in a study of blood T cells in healthy people across ages. TCRdb processed the 5' RACE reads anew with MiXCR; each CDR3 protein has one entry. The sample has hundreds of thousands of distinct CDR3 sequences, about 52% seen once; the top ten hold 25% to 35%. Material: blood. The receptors here all came from a woman aged 60 to 75 in good health. Both conserved end residues are part of each CDR3. A D gene is named only where the DNA matches it firmly. A clone size is listed for some rows: how often the clone was seen (once, few, many), or a class if it is expanded.

D	V	size	J	DNA	CDR3
TRBD2	TRBV11-2	.	TRBJ2-1	TGTGCCAGCAGCTTAAGGGTGGGCACTAGCGGGAGGGCCCTGAGCTCCTACAATGAGCAGTTCTTC	CASSLRVGTSGRALSSYNEQFF
TRBD1	TRBV12-3/TRBV12-4	few	TRBJ1-5	TGTGCCAGCAGTCCGGACAGGGGAGTTGGTCAGCCCCAGCATTTT	CASSPDRGVGQPQHF
.	TRBV20-1	.	TRBJ2-7	TGCAGTGCTAGGGCTCTAGCTTCCTACGAGCAGTACTTC	CSARALASYEQYF
.	TRBV9	few	TRBJ1-2	TGTGCCAGCAGCCTCGGGCCGCTCAATGGCTACACCTTC	CASSLGPLNGYTF
TRBD1	TRBV20-1	.	TRBJ1-4	TGCAGTGCTCCGGGACAGGGGAACGAAAAACTGTTTTTT	CSAPGQGNEKLFF
.	TRBV29-1	many	TRBJ2-5	TGCAGCGTTGAAGGGGGGAGTAGCGGTGGCGGGACCCAGTACTTC	CSVEGGSSGGGTQYF
TRBD2	TRBV29-1	.	TRBJ2-1	TGCAGCGTTGATGGCGGGAGTGGGAAACCCGGTGAGCAGTTCTTC	CSVDGGSGKPGEQFF
TRBD1	TRBV20-1	.	TRBJ2-7	TGCAGTGCTAGAGTAGGGACAGGGAACGGGGAGCAGTACTTC	CSARVGTGNGEQYF
.	TRBV7-2	.	TRBJ2-3	TGTGCCAGCAGCCCTCGACAGGATGTACCGCAGTATTTT	CASSPRQDVPQYF
.	TRBV20-1	.	TRBJ2-4	TGCAGTGCTAGAATAGCAGGAGGGGACGGAAACATTCAGTACTTC	CSARIAGGDGNIQYF
.	TRBV7-2	.	TRBJ1-1	TGTGCCAGCAGCTTAGGACCTCCTCCCCAGCCGGCTTTCTTT	CASSLGPPPQPAFF
.	TRBV18	once	TRBJ2-1	TGTGCCAGCTCACAAGGAGACTCCTACAATGAGCAGTTCTTC	CASSQGDSYNEQFF
.	TRBV20-1	.	TRBJ1-5	TGCAGTGGTGGGTTCGCCAATCAGCCCCAGCATTTT	CSGGFANQPQHF
TRBD1	TRBV7-9	few	TRBJ1-6	TGTGCCAGCAGCTTATGGGGACGGGACAGGGCCGTTAATTCACCCCTCCACTTT	CASSLWGRDRAVNSPLHF
TRBD1	TRBV28	.	TRBJ2-7	TGTGCCAGCAGTTTAACGGGACAGCGATCCTACAAGCAGTACTTC	CASSLTGQRSYKQYF
.	TRBV4-2	.	TRBJ1-4	TGTGCCAGCACCAGGGCAACAGGAAATGAAAAACTGTTTTTT	CASTRATGNEKLFF
.	TRBV7-9	few	TRBJ2-7	TGTGCCAGCAGCCCCATAAATACAAGAACCTACGAGCAGTACTTC	CASSPINTRTYEQYF
TRBD1	TRBV20-1	.	TRBJ2-5	TGCAGTGCTTGCCGGGACAGCCATCAAGAGACCCAGTACTTC	CSACRDSHQETQYF
.	TRBV18	.	TRBJ2-1	TGTGCCAGCTCACCACCCAGCGGAGGGACCTACAATGAGCAGTTCTTC	CASSPPSGGTYNEQFF
TRBD1	TRBV20-1	.	TRBJ1-4	TGCAGTGCCGGAGGACAGGGGTGGGAAAAACTGTTTTTT	CSAGGQGWEKLFF
TRBD1	TRBV6-1	many	TRBJ2-5	TGTGCCAGCAGTGAACAGAGAACAGGGGGCTGGGAGACCCAGTACTTC	CASSEQRTGGWETQYF
TRBD2	TRBV9	few	TRBJ2-5	TGTGCCAGCAGCGTGGGACTAGACAACAATGAGCAGTACTTC	CASSVGLDNNEQYF
TRBD1	TRBV7-6	.	TRBJ2-7	TGTGCCAGCAGCTCCGGACAGGGTTACGCTCCCTACGAGCAGTACTTC	CASSSGQGYAPYEQYF
.	TRBV7-2	.	TRBJ2-7	TGTGCCAGCAGCTTAGGGAAAGACAGTTACGAGCAGTACTTC	CASSLGKDSYEQYF
.	TRBV18	.	TRBJ2-7	TGTGCCAGCTCAACCCAGGCGACCTACGAGCAGTACTTC	CASSTQATYEQYF
.	TRBV12-3/TRBV12-4	few	TRBJ2-3	TGTGCCAGCAGTTTATCAGCGTTGGGGACAGATACGCAGTATTTT	CASSLSALGTDTQYF
TRBD1	TRBV27	few	TRBJ1-4	TGTGCCAGCAGTGCCCGGACAGGGGGTGATGAAAAACTGTTTTTT	CASSARTGGDEKLFF
.	TRBV2	.	TRBJ1-2	TGTGCCAGCAGTGAAGCGGGCAGGGAGGCGCGGAGGGACACCTTC	CASSEAGREARRDTF
TRBD2	TRBV11-1	.	TRBJ2-3	TGTGCCAGCAGCTTAAACTCCGGGGGTCCCGGGACTAGCGGGAGGTATCCAGATACGCAGTATTTT	CASSLNSGGPGTSGRYPDTQYF
.	TRBV20-1	few	TRBJ1-4	TGCAGTGCTTCCCAGGGCGGGGCTAATGAAAAACTGTTTTTT	CSASQGGANEKLFF
TRBD2	TRBV3-1	.	TRBJ2-2	TGTGCCAGCAGCCAAGATCCAGCGGGAGTTAGCACCGGGGAGCTGTTTTTT	CASSQDPAGVSTGELFF
.	TRBV20-1	.	TRBJ2-7	TGCAGTGCTAGCCCGCTCCTAGTGAACTACGAGCAGTACTTC	CSASPLLVNYEQYF
TRBD1	TRBV20-1	few	TRBJ2-5	TGCTCGACCACCGCCCGGACAGGGGGCCAAGAGACCCAGTACTTC	CSTTARTGGQETQYF
.	TRBV2	many	TRBJ1-6	TGTGCCAGCAGGTCGATGAGTAATTCACCCCTCCACTTT	CASRSMSNSPLHF
.	TRBV12-3/TRBV12-4	.	TRBJ2-5	TGTGCCAGCAGTTTTTTCCCCCAGGAGACCCAGTACTTC	CASSFFPQETQYF
.	TRBV24-1	.	TRBJ2-6	TGTGCCACCAGTGATTCATTCGACAGCTCTGGGGCCAACGTCCTGACTTTC	CATSDSFDSSGANVLTF
.	TRBV20-1	few	TRBJ2-7	TGCAGTGCTAAAGACACGGTAGCGGTCGAGCAGTACTTC	CSAKDTVAVEQYF
.	TRBV20-1	.	TRBJ2-4	TGCAGTGCTAGAGATGTAGCCAAAAACTTTCAGTACTTC	CSARDVAKNFQYF
TRBD2	TRBV20-1	few	TRBJ2-1	TGCAGTGCTAGAAATCCGGGACTAGCGGGAGTCAATGAGCAGTTCTTC	CSARNPGLAGVNEQFF
TRBD1	TRBV10-3	.	TRBJ2-6	TGTGCCATCGGGGAACAGGGGGCCCGCTCTGGGGCCAACGTCCTGACTTTC	CAIGEQGARSGANVLTF
.	TRBV5-1	.	TRBJ2-3	TGCGCCAGCAGCTTCCAGGGTGGTGGCACAGATACGCAGTATTTT	CASSFQGGGTDTQYF
.	TRBV20-1	.	TRBJ2-1	TGCAGTGCTAGAGATCAGCGAAAGGGCTACAATGAGCAGTTCTTC	CSARDQRKGYNEQFF
.	TRBV10-3	.	TRBJ1-6	TGTGCCATCAGTGAGTCTCGTACGGATAATTCACCCCTCCACTTT	CAISESRTDNSPLHF
.	TRBV28	.	TRBJ1-2	TGTGCCAGCAGTTTCTCTCAATACCCCTATGGCTACACCTTC	CASSFSQYPYGYTF
TRBD2	TRBV5-1	.	TRBJ2-7	TGCGCCAGCAGCTTGGTCGGCGGGAGGGAGTACGAGCAGTACTTC	CASSLVGGREYEQYF
.	TRBV27	few	TRBJ1-5	TGTGCCAGCAGCGACGGGGGACATCGGCCCCAGCATTTT	CASSDGGHRPQHF
.	TRBV9	.	TRBJ1-2	TGTGCCAGCAGCGTAGGAGGTTGGAGGGGTAACTATGGCTACACCTTC	CASSVGGWRGNYGYTF
TRBD1	TRBV20-1	.	TRBJ2-5	TGCAGTGCTGACCCGGTTCAGGGGGTCAAAGAGACCCAGTACTTC	CSADPVQGVKETQYF